The next 30 T cell receptor beta chains were all read from a single sample in a study of Ad26.COV2.S vaccination and SARS-CoV-2 variants. Stated treatment: around 19 received Ad26.COV2.S at low or high dose, single or two shots; 5 received placebo; per-sample allocation not given. Day 63 following the first vaccine or placebo injection was when the samples were taken. Clones were read by immunoSEQ multiplex PCR, and TCRdb kept only the in-frame ones, dropping some. The table shows roughly 350,000 clones, with 88% occurring only once. The sequenced sample was peripheral blood, obtained in a trial of Ad26.COV2.S vaccine versus placebo. The receptors come from a person aged 18-65 years who received the Ad26.COV2.S COVID-19 vaccine or a placebo.

V is TRBV5-1 and J is TRBJ1-5; perhaps TRBD1 as D (5 bases). Germline lookup yields CDR1 SGHRS and CDR2 YFSETQ. The CDR3 has 16 amino acids. The V and J ends lost 2 bases and 1 base respectively, with 13 bases between them. The CDR3 loop is CASSLGVGTSNQPQHF. The CDR3 DNA follows: TGCGCCAGCAGCTTAGGGGTAGGGACGAGCAATCAGCCCCAGCATTTT.

This chain connects TRBV5-6 to TRBJ1-2; the D gene is possibly TRBD1 (6 bases). This CDR3 has 12 amino acids. Germline lookup yields CDR1 SGHDT and CDR2 YYEEEE. The germline V and J ends were trimmed by 7 bases and 8 bases, with 15 bases remaining between them. The CDR3 protein is CASGGLQLGYTF. CDR3 coding DNA: TGTGCCAGCGGGGGGCTCCAATTGGGCTACACCTTC. The full variable domain, rest sourced from reference TRBV5-6 and TRBJ1-2, is DAGVTQSPTHLIKTRGQQVTLRCSPKSGHDTVSWYQQALGQGPQFIFQYYEEEERQRGNFPDRFSGHQFPNYSSELNVNALLLGDSALYLCASGGLQLGYTFGSGTRLTVV.

V gene TRBV10-3 combines with J gene TRBJ1-6, with TRBD1 matching 9 bases. Germline V lookup: CDR1 ENHRY, CDR2 SYGVKD. This CDR3 has 13 amino acids. V trimming: 7 bases; J trimming: 10 bases; junction bases outside the gene matches: 5. The CDR3 region is CAITRDRESPLHF. The CDR3 bases are TGTGCCATCACCCGGGACAGGGAATCACCCCTCCACTTT.

This sequence joins TRBV6-5 and TRBJ2-5, with 11 bases lining up with TRBD1. Germline V CDR1 and CDR2: MNHEY, SVGAGI. This CDR3 spans 15 amino acids. The J segment lost 2 bases and the V segment lost 6 bases, leaving 5 bases of the junction unmatched. The CDR3 DNA reads as TGTGCCAGCAGGGCGGGACAGGGGGTACAAGAGACCCAGTACTTC. Protein product: CASRAGQGVQETQYF.

This clone was counted between two and nine times. The chain is built from TRBV19 and TRBJ2-3; D may be TRBD2 (6 bases). The ends were cut back, 4 bases at V and 0 bases at J, with 8 bases in the middle. The germline V gene encodes CDR1 LNHDA and CDR2 SQIVND (reference sequence). This CDR3 has 14 amino acids. The CDR3, as DNA: TGTGCCAGTAGTAGGGGGACTAGCACAGATACGCAGTATTTT. Its protein product is CASSRGTSTDTQYF.

As regards this clone: The junction and the germline gene differ at one end; a read error may be behind it. This chain links TRBV4-3 with TRBJ2-7, with 7 bases matching TRBD2. Germline V CDR1 and CDR2: LGHNA, YSLEER. This CDR3 has 13 amino acids. In DNA, the CDR3 is TGCGCCAGCAGCCAAGTTCCGGGAGGACAAGAAGTCTTC. Residues: CASSQVPGGQEVF.

The rearrangement uses TRBV3-1 (or the pseudogene TRBV3-2) and TRBJ2-2, with D unresolved. The germline V and J ends were trimmed by 1 base and 4 bases, with 13 bases remaining between them. Germline assignment: CDR1 LGHDT and CDR2 YNNKEL (reference sequence). The CDR3 runs to 16 residues. The CDR3 DNA sequence: TGTGCCAGCAGCCAAGTACGGCGGTCCGGCACCGGGGAGCTGTTTTTT. Translated: CASSQVRRSGTGELFF.

The V gene is TRBV9, the J gene TRBJ1-5; D is perhaps TRBD1 (5 bases). Trimming removed 0 bases at V and 8 bases at J, with 6 bases between. The germline V gene has CDR1 SGDLS and CDR2 YYNGEE. This CDR3 contains 12 residues. CDR3 loop: CASSVEGEPQHF. The CDR3 DNA follows: TGTGCCAGCAGCGTAGAAGGGGAGCCCCAGCATTTT.

The chain has TRBV9 and TRBJ2-1; D is undetermined. The V end was cut by 0 bases, the J end by 6 bases, with 7 bases between. Per the germline V gene, CDR1 is SGDLS and CDR2 is YYNGEE. The CDR3 consists of 13 residues. CDR3 protein: CASSVVGINEQFF. The CDR3 DNA reads as TGTGCCAGCAGCGTAGTAGGGATCAATGAGCAGTTCTTC.

The chain's CDR3 is CASSSSTGGHEQFF. CDR3 nucleotides: TGTGCCAGCAGCTCGTCAACGGGGGGTCATGAGCAGTTCTTC. The rearrangement uses TRBV7-3 and TRBJ2-1; 7 bases match TRBD2. With 4 bases clipped from V and 8 bases from J, the junction kept 8 bases outside the gene matches. From germline, CDR1 is SGHTA and CDR2 FQGTGA. The CDR3 has 14 amino acids. Filled out from reference TRBV7-3 and TRBJ2-1, the complete variable domain reads GAGVSQTPSNKVTEKGKYVELRCDPISGHTALYWYRQSLGQGPEFLIYFQGTGAADDSGLPNDRFFAVRPEGSVSTLKIQRTERGDSAVYLCASSSSTGGHEQFFGPGTRLTVL.

The CDR3 spells CASSLRQGSNSPLHF. The CDR3 DNA follows: TGTGCCAGCAGCTTAAGACAGGGTTCTAATTCACCCCTCCACTTT. V is TRBV7-3 and J is TRBJ1-6, with 7 bases lining up with TRBD1. Germline CDR1 reads SGHTA; CDR2 reads FQGTGA. The trim removed 1 base at V and 6 bases at J, leaving 3 bases unmatched. CDR3 length: 15 amino acids.

The J gene is TRBJ1-1, the V gene TRBV30; TRBD1 agrees at 9 bases. The CDR3 length is 15 residues. Trimming removed 4 bases from V and 1 base from J; junction bases left unmatched: 7. Per the germline V gene, CDR1 is GTSNPN and CDR2 is SVGIG (reference sequence). CDR3 sequence reads: CAWIPPDRGNTEAFF. As DNA, the CDR3 is TGTGCCTGGATCCCCCCGGACAGGGGGAACACTGAAGCTTTCTTT.

The genes are TRBV2 and TRBJ2-3, with TRBD1 matching 8 bases. The CDR3 loop spans 13 amino acids. Germline CDR1 SNHLY, CDR2 FYNNEI. V dropped 9 bases and J dropped 1; count of bases not matched to a gene: 3. The CDR3 sequence is CASSGQGTDTQYF. Written as DNA, the CDR3 is TGTGCCAGTTCGGGACAGGGCACAGATACGCAGTATTTT. The full variable domain, with the rest looked up from reference TRBV2 and TRBJ2-3, is EPEVTQTPSHQVTQMGQEVILRCVPISNHLYFYWYRQILGQKVEFLVSFYNNEISEKSEIFDDQFSVERPDGSNFTLKIRSTKLEDSAMYFCASSGQGTDTQYFGPGTRLTVL.

The rearrangement joins TRBV30 to TRBJ2-1; D remains ambiguous. The germline V gene encodes CDR1 GTSNPN and CDR2 SVGIG (reference sequence). V dropped 0 bases and J dropped 7 bases, with 19 bases sitting between them. This CDR3 spans 16 amino acids. The CDR3 here is CAWSVSLDSAWNEQFF. For the CDR3, the DNA is TGTGCCTGGAGTGTCTCTCTTGACTCGGCGTGGAATGAGCAGTTCTTC. Looking up the rest from reference TRBV30 and TRBJ2-1 gives the full variable domain: SQTIHQWPATLVQPVGSPLSLECTVEGTSNPNLYWYRQAAGRGLQLLFYSVGIGQISSEVPQNLSASRPQDRQFILSSKKLLLSDSGFYLCAWSVSLDSAWNEQFFGPGTRLTVL.

This chain connects TRBV28 to TRBJ1-3; D call uncertain. Germline CDR1 MDHEN, CDR2 SYDVKM. Trimming removed 7 bases from V and 0 bases from J, with 19 bases in between. The CDR3 has 17 residues. The CDR3 bases are TGTGCCAGCATTGACCCGGTCGGGAGGAACTCTGGAAACACCATATATTTT. Amino acid sequence: CASIDPVGRNSGNTIYF. The whole variable domain, filled in from reference TRBV28 and TRBJ1-3, reads DVKVTQSSRYLVKRTGEKVFLECVQDMDHENMFWYRQDPGLGLRLIYFSYDVKMKEKGDIPEGYSVSREKKERFSLILESASTNQTSMYLCASIDPVGRNSGNTIYFGEGSWLTVV.

The chain employs TRBV3-1 (or the pseudogene TRBV3-2) and TRBJ2-7; the match to TRBD2 covers 10 bases. The CDR3 loop spans 15 amino acids. The V gene's germline CDR1 is LGHDT and CDR2 YNNKEL (reference sequence). V gave up 3 bases and J gave up 5 bases; unmatched junction bases: 7. The CDR3 protein is CASSQKSSGGNEQYF. The CDR3 nucleotides are TGTGCCAGCAGCCAGAAATCTAGCGGGGGCAACGAGCAGTACTTC.

The chain has TRBV12-3 or TRBV12-4 and TRBJ2-7, with D unresolved. The CDR3 extends over 12 amino acids. V lost 3 bases, J lost 2 bases, and 5 bases lay in between. The CDR3 DNA sequence: TGTGCCAGCAGTTTTGTGCCCTACGAGCAGTACTTC. Its protein product is CASSFVPYEQYF.

The chain is built from TRBV15 and TRBJ2-7; TRBD2 matches at 8 bases. The length of the CDR3 is 17 residues. The germline V gene has CDR1 LNHNV and CDR2 YYDKDF (reference sequence). The junction had 12 bases not matched to a gene; V was cut back by 3 bases and J by 2 bases. In DNA, the CDR3 is TGTGCCACCAGCAGGGGCCCTCGGGGGGGGCGGACCTACGAGCAGTACTTC. Its translation: CATSRGPRGGRTYEQYF.

This clone turned up a few times. The V call is TRBV11-2, the J call TRBJ1-6, with unresolved D. Trimming pared 9 bases from V and 6 bases from J, leaving 12 bases between. This CDR3 has 13 amino acids. Per germline, CDR1 SGHAT and CDR2 FQNNGV. For the CDR3, the DNA is TGTGCCAGTACAGCTGCGCGTAATTCACCCCTCCACTTT. Amino acid sequence: CASTAARNSPLHF.

This clone is a singleton in its sample. The CDR3 reads CASLHAAQSGGPQHF. The CDR3 nucleotides read TGTGCCAGTCTCCACGCGGCGCAATCAGGGGGGCCCCAGCATTTT. The chain joins TRBV18 to TRBJ1-5, with 7 bases that match TRBD1. Germline loops: CDR1 KGHSH, CDR2 LQKENI. The ends lost 9 bases at V and 9 bases at J; junction bases unmatched: 17. This CDR3 is 15 amino acids long.

The chain employs TRBV7-2 and TRBJ2-2, with D hard to call. The length of the CDR3 is 14 residues. The germline V and J ends were trimmed by 8 bases and 2 bases, with 12 bases remaining between them. Germline-derived CDR1 and CDR2 are SGHTA and FQGNSA. The CDR3 coding sequence is TGTGCCAGCGAGCCCAGGAAAAACACCGGGGAGCTGTTTTTT. This codes for CASEPRKNTGELFF.

This sequence joins TRBV19 and TRBJ2-6; the D is unclear. CDR1 is LNHDA and CDR2 is SQIVND in the germline V gene (reference sequence). This CDR3 comprises 16 residues. The ends were cut back, 5 bases at V and 0 bases at J, with 11 bases in the middle. The CDR3 nucleotides are TGTGCCAGTAGTCTCGGGCCTTACTCTGGGGCCAACGTCCTGACTTTC. It codes for CASSLGPYSGANVLTF.

J is TRBJ1-5 and V is TRBV2, with D possibly matching TRBD1 (6 bases). Germline CDR1 is SNHLY and CDR2 is FYNNEI. The length of the CDR3 is 15 residues. The V gene lost 5 bases and the J gene lost 2 bases, with 13 bases spanning the gap. In DNA form, the CDR3 reads TGTGCCAGCAGTTTATGGGGGGCGGGCAATCAGCCCCAGCATTTT. Protein sequence: CASSLWGAGNQPQHF.

The chain is built from TRBV19 and TRBJ2-5; 7 nucleotides agree with TRBD1. This CDR3 spans 14 amino acids. The trim removed 6 bases at V and 7 bases at J, leaving 11 bases unmatched. The germline gives CDR1 LNHDA, CDR2 SQIVND (reference sequence). CDR3 in amino acids: CASSKENRGGTQYF. DNA for the CDR3: TGTGCCAGTAGCAAAGAAAACAGGGGTGGGACCCAGTACTTC. The whole variable domain, remainder taken from reference TRBV19 and TRBJ2-5, is DGGITQSPKYLFRKEGQNVTLSCEQNLNHDAMYWYRQDPGQGLRLIYYSQIVNDFQKGDIAEGYSVSREKKESFPLTVTSAQKNPTAFYLCASSKENRGGTQYFGPGTRLLVL.

This rearrangement joins TRBV28 to TRBJ1-5; D is perhaps TRBD1 (6 bases). The germline V gene has CDR1 MDHEN and CDR2 SYDVKM. Trimming stripped 3 bases from V and 1 base from J, with 13 bases between. The CDR3 sequence is 16 residues long. The CDR3 DNA sequence: TGTGCCAGCAGTTTTGATCTGGGGGCGAGCAATCAGCCCCAGCATTTT. Translation gives CASSFDLGASNQPQHF.

This clone appeared a few times. Here the CDR3 DNA reads TGTGCCAGCAGCATAGGCTGGTCGAACACTGAAGCTTTCTTT. Translating it yields CASSIGWSNTEAFF. The rearrangement links TRBV27 to TRBJ1-1; D remains ambiguous. The CDR3 is made up of 14 amino acids. Germline CDR1 is MNHEY and CDR2 is SMNVEV (reference sequence). The V gene lost 6 bases and the J gene lost 1 base, with 12 bases spanning the gap.

This clone came up once. This chain links TRBV6-1 with TRBJ2-1, with no clear D. The germline gives CDR1 MNHNS, CDR2 SASEGT. CDR3 size: 11 residues. Trimming shortened V by 1 base and J by 7 bases, and 2 bases separated the two germline ends. The CDR3 loop reads CASSEGNEQFF. The DNA of the CDR3 is TGTGCCAGCAGTGAAGGGAATGAGCAGTTCTTC.

The gene calls are TRBV9 and TRBJ1-2; D not certain. Trimming pared 3 bases from V and 2 bases from J, leaving 5 bases between. CDR3 length equals 12 residues. CDR1 is SGDLS, CDR2 YYNGEE, per germline. This chain's CDR3 is CASSGPNYGYTF. As DNA, the CDR3 is TGTGCCAGCAGCGGGCCGAACTATGGCTACACCTTC.

This clone was seen just once. The gene calls are TRBV7-9 and TRBJ2-4, with D perhaps TRBD1 or TRBD2 (5 bases each). The CDR3 loop spans 14 amino acids. The V and J ends lost 3 bases and 8 bases respectively, with 14 bases between them. The germline gives CDR1 SEHNR, CDR2 FQNEAQ (reference sequence). The CDR3 DNA sequence: TGTGCCAGCAGCTTCCGGGACGGCAAGGACATTCAGTACTTC. Protein sequence: CASSFRDGKDIQYF.

The chain carries TRBV4-3 and TRBJ1-5; no reliable D call. Germline V gene lookup returns CDR1 LGHNA and CDR2 YSLEER. The length of the CDR3 is 15 residues. The V end lost 4 bases, the J end lost 2 bases, and 12 bases lay between the germline ends. The CDR3 reads CASSPDAGGNQPQHF. As DNA, the CDR3 is TGCGCCAGCAGCCCCGATGCTGGTGGCAATCAGCCCCAGCATTTT.